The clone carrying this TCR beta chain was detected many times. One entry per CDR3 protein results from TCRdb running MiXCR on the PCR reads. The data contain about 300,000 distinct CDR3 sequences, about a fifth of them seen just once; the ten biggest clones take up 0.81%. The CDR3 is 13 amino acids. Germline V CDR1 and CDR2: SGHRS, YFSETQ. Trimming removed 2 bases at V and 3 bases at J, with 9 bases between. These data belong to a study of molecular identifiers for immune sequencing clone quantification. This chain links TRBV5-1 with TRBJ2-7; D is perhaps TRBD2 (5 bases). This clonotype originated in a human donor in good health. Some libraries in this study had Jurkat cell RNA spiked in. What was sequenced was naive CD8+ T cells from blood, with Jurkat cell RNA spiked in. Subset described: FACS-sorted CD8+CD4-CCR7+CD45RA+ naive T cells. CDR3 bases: TGCGCCAGCAGCTTTTCGGCGGGCTACGAGCAGTACTTC. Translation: CASSFSAGYEQYF. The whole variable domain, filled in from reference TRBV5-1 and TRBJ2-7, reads KAGVTQTPRYLIKTRGQQVTLSCSPISGHRSVSWYQQTPGQGLQFLFEYFSETQRNKGNFPGRFSGRQFSNSRSEMNVSTLELGDSALYLCASSFSAGYEQYFGPGTRLTVT.